These T cell receptor beta chains were read from a single sample in a study of shared clonotypes between healthy human individuals. Some clones are missing from TCRdb's copy, which holds only in-frame ones; the method was immunoSEQ multiplex PCR. The sample yields about 2.1 million clones, 80% to 95% seen once. The sequenced sample consisted of naive CD8+ T cells from PBMCs. The source is a man aged 18 to 29 in good health. Some clones in this sample may be carry-over from other donors' samples. The CDR3 runs from the conserved cysteine through the conserved F or W. A D gene is named only where the DNA matches it firmly.

d_gene: NA
v_gene: TRBV7-9
len: 12
CDR3aa: CASSFDADTQYF

d_gene: TRBD1
v_gene: TRBV19
len: 15
CDR3aa: CASTPSAGGRYEQYF

d_gene: NA
v_gene: TRBV7-3
len: 16
CDR3aa: CASSFSLSGQDNEQFF

d_gene: NA
v_gene: TRBV27
len: 12
CDR3aa: CASTGDTGELFF

d_gene: NA
v_gene: TRBV11-2
len: 13
CDR3aa: CASSLTVTGELFF

d_gene: NA
v_gene: TRBV11-3
len: 15
CDR3aa: CASSLVGRSDNEQFF

d_gene: TRBD1
v_gene: TRBV5-4
len: 15
CDR3aa: CASSYGQVRGNEQFF

d_gene: TRBD1
v_gene: TRBV7-2
len: 17
CDR3aa: CASSLAGAGGGNQPQHF

d_gene: NA
v_gene: TRBV4-2
len: 17
CDR3aa: CASSQDGYSGGTQPQHF

d_gene: NA
v_gene: TRBV7-9
len: 13
CDR3aa: CASSYGGPGLKYF

d_gene: NA
v_gene: TRBV4-3
len: 18
CDR3aa: CASSQVAQGEIGNSPLHF

d_gene: TRBD2
v_gene: TRBV28
len: 14
CDR3aa: CASTPTVSGYEQFF

d_gene: NA
v_gene: TRBV7-9
len: 13
CDR3aa: CATRRTAYNEQFF

d_gene: NA
v_gene: TRBV5-1
len: 18
CDR3aa: CASSSIGVPLSSYNEQFF

d_gene: NA
v_gene: TRBV6-5
len: 14
CDR3aa: CASRLGGPGTEQFF

d_gene: TRBD2
v_gene: TRBV27
len: 17
CDR3aa: CASSPIRTSGVAYEQYF

d_gene: NA
v_gene: TRBV28
len: 13
CDR3aa: CASSFAGTYEQYF

d_gene: NA
v_gene: TRBV27
len: 12
CDR3aa: CASSFAGFPAFF

d_gene: NA
v_gene: TRBV4-1
len: 14
CDR3aa: CASSQDPGPTPWFF

d_gene: TRBD2
v_gene: TRBV19
len: 15
CDR3aa: CASSIDREGLETQYF

d_gene: NA
v_gene: TRBV6-6
len: 14
CDR3aa: CASSYAWAGDGYTF

d_gene: TRBD1
v_gene: TRBV4-2
len: 15
CDR3aa: CASSQFTGTGDQQYF

d_gene: TRBD1
v_gene: TRBV9
len: 16
CDR3aa: CASSPYRQGVYNEQFF

d_gene: NA
v_gene: TRBV30
len: 14
CDR3aa: CAWSSGSSYNEQFF

d_gene: NA
v_gene: TRBV7-8
len: 19
CDR3aa: CASSLVAGPNLAGTDTQYF

d_gene: TRBD1
v_gene: TRBV6-8
len: 15
CDR3aa: CASPPGTAWADTQYF

d_gene: NA
v_gene: TRBV19
len: 11
CDR3aa: CAGWGSYGYTF

d_gene: NA
v_gene: TRBV6-1
len: 12
CDR3aa: CASSVVANEQYF

d_gene: NA
v_gene: TRBV11-2
len: 15
CDR3aa: CASSFGAGGANVLTF